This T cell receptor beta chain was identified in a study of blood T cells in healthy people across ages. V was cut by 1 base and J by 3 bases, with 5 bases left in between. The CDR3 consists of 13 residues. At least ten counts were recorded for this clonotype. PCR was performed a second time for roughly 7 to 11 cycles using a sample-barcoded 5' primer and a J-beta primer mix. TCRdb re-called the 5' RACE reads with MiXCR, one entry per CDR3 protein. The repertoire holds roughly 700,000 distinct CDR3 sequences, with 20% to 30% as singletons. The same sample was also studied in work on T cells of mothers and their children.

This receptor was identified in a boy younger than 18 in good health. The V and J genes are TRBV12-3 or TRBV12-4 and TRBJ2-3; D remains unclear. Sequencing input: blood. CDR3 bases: TGTGCCAGCAGTTTAGAGGTGACAGATACGCAGTATTTT. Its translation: CASSLEVTDTQYF.